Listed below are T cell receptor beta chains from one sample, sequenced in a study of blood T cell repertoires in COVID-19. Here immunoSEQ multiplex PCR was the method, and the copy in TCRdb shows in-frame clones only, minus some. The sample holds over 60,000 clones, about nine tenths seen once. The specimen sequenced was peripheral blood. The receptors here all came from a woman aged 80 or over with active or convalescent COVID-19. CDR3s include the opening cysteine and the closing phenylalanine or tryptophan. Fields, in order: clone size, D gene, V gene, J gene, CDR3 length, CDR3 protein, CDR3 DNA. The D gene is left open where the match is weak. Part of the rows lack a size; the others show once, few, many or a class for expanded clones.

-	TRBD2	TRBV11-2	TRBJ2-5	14	CASSSGLVKETQYF	TGTGCCAGCAGCTCGGGACTAGTGAAAGAGACCCAGTACTTC
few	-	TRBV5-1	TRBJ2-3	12	CASRPGLDTQYF	TGCGCCAGCAGGCCAGGGCTGGATACGCAGTATTTT
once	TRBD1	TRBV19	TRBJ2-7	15	CASSVGTGWEGEQYF	TGTGCCAGTAGTGTCGGGACAGGGTGGGAAGGGGAGCAGTACTTC
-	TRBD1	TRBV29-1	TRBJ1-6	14	CSARDSSYNSPLHF	TGCAGCGCCCGGGACAGCTCCTATAATTCACCCCTCCACTTT
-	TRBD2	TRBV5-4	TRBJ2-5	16	CASSLAIAGGQETQYF	TGTGCCAGCAGCTTGGCGATAGCGGGGGGGCAGGAGACCCAGTACTTC
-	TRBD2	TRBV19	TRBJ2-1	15	CASSIGRGGYNEQFF	TGTGCCAGTAGTATTGGGCGGGGGGGTTACAATGAGCAGTTCTTC
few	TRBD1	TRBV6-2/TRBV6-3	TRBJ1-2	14	CASSSTGPPYGYTF	TGTGCCAGCAGTTCGACAGGGCCCCCCTATGGCTACACCTTC
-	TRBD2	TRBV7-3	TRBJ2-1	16	CASSSVAGGSYNEQFF	TGTGCCAGCAGCTCCGTAGCGGGGGGCTCCTACAATGAGCAGTTCTTC
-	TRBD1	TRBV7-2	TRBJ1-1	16	CASSLRTGTANTEAFF	TGTGCCAGCAGCTTACGAACCGGGACAGCAAACACTGAAGCTTTCTTT
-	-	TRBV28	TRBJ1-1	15	CASSPAGVSNTEAFF	TGTGCCAGCAGCCCCGCCGGGGTATCGAACACTGAAGCTTTCTTT
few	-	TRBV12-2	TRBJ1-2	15	CASRCGQGANYGYTF	TGTGCAAGTCGCTGCGGACAGGGAGCTAACTATGGCTACACCTTC
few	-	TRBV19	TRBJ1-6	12	CATADINSPLHF	TGTGCCACTGCAGACATCAATTCACCCCTCCACTTT
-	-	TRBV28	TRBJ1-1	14	CASSLIRRDTEAFF	TGTGCCAGCAGTTTAATCAGGCGGGACACTGAAGCTTTCTTT
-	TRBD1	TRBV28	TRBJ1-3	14	CASSQGARGNTIYF	TGTGCCAGCAGTCAGGGGGCTCGTGGAAACACCATATATTTT
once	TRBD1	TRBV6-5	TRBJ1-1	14	CASSWKQGGTEAFF	TGTGCCAGCAGCTGGAAGCAGGGGGGCACTGAAGCTTTCTTT
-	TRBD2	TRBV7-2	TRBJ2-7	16	CASSYAGTSGGARQYF	TGTGCCAGCAGCTACGCCGGGACTAGCGGGGGGGCCCGGCAGTACTTC
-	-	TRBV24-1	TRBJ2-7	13	CATSKGQVSEQYF	TGTGCCACCAGTAAGGGACAAGTGTCCGAGCAGTACTTC
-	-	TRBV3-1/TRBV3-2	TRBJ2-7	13	CASSHSRGAGQYF	TGTGCCAGCAGCCATTCCCGGGGGGCCGGGCAGTACTTC
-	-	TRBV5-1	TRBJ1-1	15	CASSLDGLQNTEAFF	TGCGCCAGCAGCTTGGACGGACTCCAGAACACTGAAGCTTTCTTT
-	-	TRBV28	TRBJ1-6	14	CASSRGGNNSPLHF	TGTGCCAGCTCACGGGGGGGTAATAATTCACCCCTCCACTTT
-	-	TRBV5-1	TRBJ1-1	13	CASSTTLNTEAFF	TGCGCCAGCAGCACAACACTGAACACTGAAGCTTTCTTT
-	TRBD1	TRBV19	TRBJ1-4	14	CASSRQGDNEKLFF	TGTGCCAGTAGTCGACAGGGAGATAATGAAAAACTGTTTTTT
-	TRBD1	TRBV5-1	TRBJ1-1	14	CASSGGQGGTEAFF	TGCGCCAGCAGCGGTGGACAGGGTGGCACTGAAGCTTTCTTT
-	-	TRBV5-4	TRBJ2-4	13	CASSLGRENIQYF	TGTGCCAGCAGCTTAGGCAGGGAAAACATTCAGTACTTC